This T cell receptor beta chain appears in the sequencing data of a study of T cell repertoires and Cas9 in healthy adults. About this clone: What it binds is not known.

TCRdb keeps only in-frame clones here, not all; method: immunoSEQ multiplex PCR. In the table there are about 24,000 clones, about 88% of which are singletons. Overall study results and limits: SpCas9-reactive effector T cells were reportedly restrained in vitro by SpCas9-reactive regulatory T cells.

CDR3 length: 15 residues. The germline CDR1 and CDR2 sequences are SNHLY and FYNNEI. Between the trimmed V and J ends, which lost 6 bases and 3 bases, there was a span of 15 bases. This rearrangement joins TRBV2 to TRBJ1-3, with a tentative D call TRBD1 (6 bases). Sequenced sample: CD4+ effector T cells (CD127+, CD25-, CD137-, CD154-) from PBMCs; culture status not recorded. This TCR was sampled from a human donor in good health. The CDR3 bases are TGTGCCAGCAGCGAGCAGGGGTTGGGTGGAAACACCATATATTTT. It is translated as CASSEQGLGGNTIYF.